The entry below gives a single TCR beta chain sequence along with its context. These data belong to a study of T-cell memory formation after mild COVID-19. Per germline, CDR1 LGHDT and CDR2 YNNKEL (reference sequence). V lost 0 bases and J 5 bases, leaving 13 bases between the germline ends. CDR3 length: 15 residues. From the 5' RACE reads, TCRdb called clonotypes with MiXCR, one entry per CDR3 protein. The sample carries 350,000 to 450,000 distinct CDR3 sequences, 25% to 30% recorded once. Sequencing was carried out using PBMCs or a T cell subset sorted from them (not recorded which). The sequence was collected from an adult woman who had mild COVID-19 (a few samples of this study predate the infection). Cell type and time point are not known. This chain uses TRBV3-1 with TRBJ1-1, with D tentatively TRBD1 (6 bases). The CDR3 here is CASSQDQGSGTEAFF. CDR3 DNA sequence: TGTGCCAGCAGCCAAGACCAGGGGAGTGGAACTGAAGCTTTCTTT.